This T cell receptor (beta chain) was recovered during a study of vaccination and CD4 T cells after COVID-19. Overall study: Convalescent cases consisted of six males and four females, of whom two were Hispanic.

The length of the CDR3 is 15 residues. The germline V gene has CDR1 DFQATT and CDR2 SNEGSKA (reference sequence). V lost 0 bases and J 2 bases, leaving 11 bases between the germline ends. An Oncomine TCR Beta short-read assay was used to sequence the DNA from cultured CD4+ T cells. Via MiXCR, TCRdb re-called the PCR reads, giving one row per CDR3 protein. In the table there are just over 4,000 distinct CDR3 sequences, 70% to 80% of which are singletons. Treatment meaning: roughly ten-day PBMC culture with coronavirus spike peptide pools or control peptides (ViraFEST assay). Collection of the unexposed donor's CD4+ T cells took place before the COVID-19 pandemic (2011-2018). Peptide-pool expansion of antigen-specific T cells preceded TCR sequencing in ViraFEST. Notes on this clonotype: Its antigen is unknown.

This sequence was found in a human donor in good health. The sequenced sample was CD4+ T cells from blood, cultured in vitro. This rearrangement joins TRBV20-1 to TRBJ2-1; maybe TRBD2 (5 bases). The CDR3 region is CSARDPGSAYNEQFF. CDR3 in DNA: TGCAGTGCTAGAGATCCGGGTAGCGCCTACAATGAGCAGTTCTTC.